This T cell receptor beta chain stems from a study of T cells after yellow fever vaccination. General study points: Abundant clonotypes from the bulk population could contaminate FACS-sorted repertoires. The booster response re-showed most primary clones: 96% CD4, approximately 90% CD8.

One entry per CDR3 protein, called by TCRdb with MiXCR from the 5' RACE reads. The sample includes around 310,000 distinct CDR3 sequences, around 3.9% of them seen just once. The CDR3 has 15 residues. Trimming took 5 bases from V and 6 from J; bases not matched to a gene: 10. Germline V gene lookup returns CDR1 SEHNR and CDR2 FQNEAQ (reference sequence). Notes on this clonotype: Its target is not known.

V gene TRBV7-9 combines with J gene TRBJ2-1; TRBD2 agrees at 7 bases. The TCR was taken from a man aged 18 to 29 who received the YFV17D yellow fever vaccine. Sequencing used PBMCs, obtained 5 days after the yellow fever booster vaccination. The DNA of the CDR3 is TGTGCCAGCAGCGTCCCGTGGACTAGGGCCAATGAGCAGTTCTTC. It is translated as CASSVPWTRANEQFF.